Listed below are T cell receptor beta chains from one sample, sequenced in a study of T cell repertoires in cytomegalovirus infection. TCRdb re-derived calls from the reads in MiXCR, one entry per CDR3 protein. In the table there are approximately 500,000 distinct CDR3 sequences, about 11% of which are singletons. Sequenced input: PBMCs. The receptors here all came from a human donor in good health (CMV status not recorded). Some clones in this sample may be carry-over from other donors' samples. Both conserved end residues are part of each CDR3. D genes are given only for firm matches. Where a row states a size, it is once, few, many or the class of an expanded clone; other rows omit it.

clone_size,j_call,d_call,v_call,cdr3_aa,cdr3_nt
many,TRBJ1-2,-,TRBV2,CASSTSGLWVYGYTF,TGTGCCAGCAGTACCAGCGGGTTGTGGGTTTATGGCTACACCTTC
many,TRBJ1-1,-,TRBV7-9,CASSLGQGIEAFF,TGTGCCAGCAGCTTGGGGCAGGGTATCGAAGCTTTCTTT
many,TRBJ2-1,-,TRBV7-3,CASSLSHWDHSYNEQFF,TGTGCCAGCAGTCTATCACATTGGGACCACTCCTACAATGAGCAGTTCTTC
-,TRBJ2-7,TRBD1,TRBV19,CASSAGDRLSYEQYF,TGTGCCAGTAGTGCAGGGGACAGGCTCTCCTACGAGCAGTACTTC
many,TRBJ2-4,-,TRBV2,CASSENDILIAKNIQYF,TGTGCCAGCAGTGAGAACGACATCCTTATAGCCAAAAACATTCAGTACTTC
few,TRBJ2-1,TRBD2,TRBV4-2,CASSPFSVTSGSGNEQFF,TGTGCCAGCAGCCCTTTTTCGGTCACTAGCGGGAGTGGAAATGAGCAGTTCTTC
many,TRBJ2-1,-,TRBV6-6,CASRKRGNLGNEQFF,TGTGCCAGCCGTAAAAGAGGAAATCTAGGGAATGAGCAGTTCTTC
many,TRBJ1-5,-,TRBV11-2,CASSLHRSNQPQHF,TGTGCCAGCAGCTTACACAGAAGCAATCAGCCCCAGCATTTT
many,TRBJ1-2,TRBD1,TRBV6-1,CASSGDRGFRGGYTF,TGTGCCAGCAGTGGCGACAGGGGGTTTAGGGGAGGCTACACCTTC
many,TRBJ1-1,-,TRBV28,CASNGRRVGTEAFF,TGTGCCAGCAATGGCCGTCGAGTCGGCACTGAAGCTTTCTTT
many,TRBJ1-6,-,TRBV7-2,CASSFTGSSYNSPLHF,TGTGCCAGCAGCTTTACAGGGAGCTCCTATAATTCACCCCTCCACTTT
many,TRBJ1-5,-,TRBV5-6,CASSFQTYNQPQHF,TGTGCCAGCAGCTTTCAGACCTACAATCAGCCCCAGCATTTT
-,TRBJ2-2,TRBD2,TRBV12-3/TRBV12-4,CASSLGRGEVTGELFF,TGTGCCAGCAGTTTGGGACGGGGGGAGGTCACCGGGGAGCTGTTTTTT
many,TRBJ2-2,TRBD2,TRBV11-2,CASSLEAGGRTGELFF,TGTGCCAGCAGCTTAGAAGCGGGGGGGAGGACCGGGGAGCTGTTTTTT
-,TRBJ2-4,-,TRBV28,CASRRAGQNIQYF,TGTGCCAGCCGGAGGGCAGGCCAAAACATTCAGTACTTC
-,TRBJ2-3,-,TRBV12-3/TRBV12-4,CASSQAGGPDTQYF,TGTGCCAGCAGCCAAGCCGGGGGTCCAGATACGCAGTATTTT
many,TRBJ2-1,-,TRBV11-2,CASSFGQGGRNEQFF,TGTGCCAGCAGCTTCGGACAGGGAGGGAGAAATGAGCAGTTCTTC
-,TRBJ2-3,-,TRBV5-1,CASSLQGSGTDTQYF,TGCGCCAGCAGCTTGCAGGGGTCTGGCACAGATACGCAGTATTTT
-,TRBJ2-1,-,TRBV29-1,CSVLPLAGGEQFF,TGCAGCGTCCTCCCCTTAGCCGGAGGGGAGCAGTTCTTC
few,TRBJ2-7,-,TRBV29-1,CSVEGGGQGSYEQYF,TGCAGCGTTGAAGGTGGAGGGCAGGGGTCCTACGAGCAGTACTTC
many,TRBJ1-4,TRBD1,TRBV7-9,CASSDRPTGEPVEKLFF,TGTGCCAGCAGCGATCGTCCAACAGGGGAACCTGTTGAAAAACTGTTTTTT
-,TRBJ2-2,-,TRBV19,CASSPPLPFRDANTGELFF,TGTGCCAGTAGTCCCCCCCTTCCATTCCGCGACGCGAACACCGGGGAGCTGTTTTTT
-,TRBJ2-3,TRBD2,TRBV20-1,CSARTGGSADTQYF,TGCAGTGCTAGAACTGGCGGGAGTGCTGATACGCAGTATTTT
few,TRBJ1-5,TRBD1,TRBV19,CASSSQGVNQPQHF,TGTGCCAGTAGTTCCCAGGGGGTTAATCAGCCCCAGCATTTT
many,TRBJ1-5,TRBD1,TRBV28,CASSYGTGRSNQPQHF,TGTGCCAGCAGTTATGGGACAGGGAGGAGCAATCAGCCCCAGCATTTT
-,TRBJ1-2,-,TRBV12-3/TRBV12-4,CASSLNAYSGTGYGYTF,TGTGCCAGCAGTTTGAACGCCTACTCCGGGACGGGCTATGGCTACACCTTC
many,TRBJ2-2,TRBD2,TRBV4-1,CASSLSTSGRGTGELFF,TGCGCCAGCAGCCTGTCGACTAGCGGGAGAGGAACCGGGGAGCTGTTTTTT
-,TRBJ2-2,TRBD2,TRBV7-9,CAKDPSGSNTGELFF,TGTGCCAAGGACCCTAGCGGGAGCAACACCGGGGAGCTGTTTTTT
many,TRBJ1-3,-,TRBV12-5,CASRPQGGGNTIYF,TGTGCTAGCCGTCCCCAGGGCGGCGGAAACACCATATATTTT
-,TRBJ1-4,TRBD1,TRBV4-2,CASSQPDRGVKLFF,TGTGCCAGCAGCCAGCCAGACAGGGGGGTAAAACTGTTTTTT
many,TRBJ2-7,TRBD2,TRBV7-2,CASTLGLANSYEQYF,TGTGCCAGCACCTTAGGACTAGCGAACTCCTACGAGCAGTACTTC
many,TRBJ2-3,TRBD1,TRBV6-1,CASDRGTDTQYF,TGTGCCAGCGACAGGGGAACAGATACGCAGTATTTT
few,TRBJ1-3,-,TRBV6-6,CASSQKQGAGNTIYF,TGTGCCAGCAGTCAAAAACAGGGTGCCGGAAACACCATATATTTT
few,TRBJ1-3,-,TRBV5-4,CASSSEGKNTIYF,TGTGCCAGCAGCTCTGAGGGCAAGAACACCATATATTTT
-,TRBJ2-7,TRBD1,TRBV2,CASSEGTGGHEQYF,TGTGCCAGCAGTGAGGGGACAGGGGGCCACGAGCAGTACTTC
many,TRBJ2-5,-,TRBV7-2,CASSLGGALGTQYF,TGTGCCAGCAGCTTAGGGGGTGCGCTAGGGACCCAGTACTTC
many,TRBJ1-1,TRBD1,TRBV28,CASSLPGQGVAFF,TGTGCCAGCAGTTTGCCGGGACAGGGGGTTGCTTTCTTT
many,TRBJ2-5,TRBD1,TRBV10-3,CAISETRGLQETQYF,TGTGCCATCAGTGAGACCAGGGGGCTTCAAGAGACCCAGTACTTC
few,TRBJ1-2,-,TRBV15,CATSRGGDYGYTF,TGTGCCACCAGCCGAGGCGGAGACTATGGCTACACCTTC
many,TRBJ1-5,-,TRBV2,CASSRHDISNQPQHF,TGTGCCAGCAGTCGCCATGACATTAGCAATCAGCCCCAGCATTTT